The clone carrying this TCR beta chain was recorded at least ten times. The antigen is undetermined. The length of the CDR3 is 15 residues. In germline, CDR1 is SGHRS, CDR2 YFSETQ. Trimming pared 3 bases from V and 5 bases from J, leaving 17 bases between. The study enrolled patients aged 18 to 65 with newly diagnosed hyperthyroidism of under 2 months' duration. The TCR beta CDR3 regions underwent amplification using RNA transcripts as the source. The HTBI set primed first-round TCR CDR3 RT-PCR. TCRdb re-called the multiplex PCR reads through MiXCR, storing one row per CDR3 protein. The sample yields over 250,000 distinct CDR3 sequences, less than 30% seen once. The data were obtained in a study of T cells in Graves' hyperthyroidism and ophthalmopathy. Whole-study findings and limits: Stable hyperthyroidism was told apart from ophthalmopathy by a model built on 13 V-J features. Most clonotypes expanded in the thyroid (above 0.001) were also present in blood. The model anticipated ophthalmopathy a median about 6.5 months pre-onset.

The source is a man aged 40-49 years with Graves' hyperthyroidism that later progressed to Graves' ophthalmopathy. Source material: blood. This chain uses TRBV5-1 with TRBJ2-5, with D unclear. The CDR3 spells CASSSLPGTYETQYF. CDR3 DNA sequence: TGCGCCAGCAGCTCTCTCCCAGGAACGTATGAGACCCAGTACTTC.